What follows is one TCR beta chain and its context. Using its own MiXCR run on the RT-PCR reads, TCRdb lists one record per CDR3 protein. The table has hundreds of thousands of distinct CDR3 sequences, approximately 15% seen once; the top ten hold about 3.9%. Germline V gives CDR1 LGHNA, CDR2 YSLEER. V lost 1 base, J lost 6 bases, and 14 bases stayed unmatched. The CDR3 has 18 residues. The sequence was obtained from a female donor in good health, serving as a healthy control. Sequencing used memory CD4+ T cells from blood. V is TRBV4-3 and J is TRBJ1-5; 8 bases line up with TRBD1. The CDR3 is CASSQVYYGQGASQPQHF. CDR3 nucleotides: TGCGCCAGCAGCCAAGTATATTATGGGCAGGGGGCGAGTCAGCCCCAGCATTTT.